This T cell receptor (beta chain) was sequenced for a study of human T cells and chemical hapten exposure (dated by TCRdb to about 2021). About the investigation overall: Libraries were pooled for sequencing, and per-sample TCR yields varied mainly because of small differences in library volumes within the pool. This study followed changes in the peripheral blood TCR repertoire in vivo during primary and secondary sensitization of alopecia patients to the hapten diphenylcyclopropenone (DPC). For every blood RNA sample, sequencing covered both the TCR alpha and TCR beta chains. What the work shows at the level of the full study, not this receptor alone: After repeated subsampling, changes were observed in the strength of the expansion versus patch-test correlation and in the threshold at which the correlation became significant. DPC sensitization did not change the number of TCRs with a frequency above 1 in 1000, and there was no evidence of changes in global repertoire structure.

V trim: 7 bases; J trim: 9 bases; unmatched bases: 14. From the germline V gene, CDR1 is SNHLY and CDR2 is FYNNEI. The CDR3 contains 15 residues, cysteine and phenylalanine counted. The retained sequence is limited to the CDR3, 45 bases, with the frame set at the first base. This clonotype was detected ten times or more. Its antigen remains undetermined. There are no base qualities to consult, and no much larger clone falls within one base. The label giving this sample's time point can be read as: healthy volunteer bleed at 6 weeks. Unfractionated whole blood was collected in Tempus Blood RNA tubes, and total RNA was extracted from that blood. Five healthy volunteers served as TCR sequencing controls and were bled at day 0, 2 weeks and 6 weeks. The library was prepared using RACE. The sequencing machine was a NextSeq 500. During library preparation, unique molecular identifiers were attached to individual cDNA molecules so that TCRs could be counted quantitatively and reproducibly. The paper's data handling went like this. Samples had a median of about 90,000 TCRs, with a range from about 23,224 to 750,000. V, J and CDR3 annotation of the TCR reads was carried out using the Decombinator software suite. For the PS versus PT1 abundance plots, all samples were subsampled to the same number of TCRs (28,000). Expanded TCRs were defined as absent before sensitization and observed at least eight times at the 2-week time point. The raw public reads went through TCRdb reprocessing: fastp at Q25, MiXCR clone calling, in-frame beta chains kept. Entries are consolidated by CDR3 protein sequence, retaining the most common genes and DNA. For this entry, the V and J calls and clone size follow TCRdb and not the study's own pipeline. The sample contains about 70,000 distinct CDR3 sequences, about 6% of them found a single time. The top ten hold around 3.4% of the sample.

The sequencing input was whole blood. The TCR sequence derives from a female donor in good health. Some clones in this sample may be carry-over from other donors' samples. The chain uses TRBV2 and TRBJ2-1, and 8 junctional nucleotides match TRBD1. The nucleotide sequence reads TGTGCCAGCACCCTATATGGACAGGGATTGGGTGAGCAGTTCTTC. Translated, this is CASTLYGQGLGEQFF.